These T cell receptor beta chains were read from a single sample in a study of cytomegalovirus exposure and HLA in healthy donors. Clones were read by immunoSEQ multiplex PCR, and TCRdb kept only the in-frame ones, dropping some. Seen here are roughly 180,000 clones, 75% to 80% observed once, and the top ten hold roughly 3%. The sequenced material came from PBMCs. All receptors come from a female donor in good health and CMV-seronegative. CDR3s leave out the opening cysteine and the closing phenylalanine or tryptophan. For some rows the clone size is stated as once, few or many, or as a class when expanded; others skip it.

v_call	j_call	clone_size	cdr3_aa
TRBV6-1	TRBJ1-5	NA	ASTTRGNQPQH
TRBV11-3	TRBJ2-4	NA	ASSRDRGGDIQY
TRBV18	TRBJ2-7	NA	ASSPEVTHEQY
TRBV4-1	TRBJ1-4	NA	ASSQGQGAYNEKLF
TRBV6-1	TRBJ2-5	once	ASRLADKETQY
TRBV28	TRBJ2-7	NA	ASSLGGRSEQY
TRBV5-1	TRBJ1-2	NA	ASSLDSPNYGYT
TRBV5-5	TRBJ2-6	NA	ASSYPHHPGSFSGANVLT
TRBV7-2	TRBJ2-7	NA	ASSLRSGALGEQY
TRBV6-1	TRBJ2-7	NA	ATETAYEQY
TRBV2	TRBJ2-7	NA	ASSPGQYPYEQY
TRBV5-5	TRBJ1-2	NA	ASSLGQASWYGYT
TRBV11-3	TRBJ1-1	once	ASSPVSVNTEAF
TRBV2	TRBJ2-1	NA	ASSEDRGINEQF
TRBV9	TRBJ2-1	NA	ASSVGNSGSGEQF
TRBV18	TRBJ2-1	NA	ASSPWAGGAYNEQF
TRBV9	TRBJ1-4	NA	ASSVTGDVGEKLF
TRBV6-1	TRBJ1-2	NA	ASSSPRSGYT
TRBV6-6	TRBJ1-2	NA	ASSYSRSYGYT
TRBV11-3	TRBJ2-1	NA	ASSLGAGYNNEQF
TRBV5-1	TRBJ2-7	NA	ASSLRTTGAYTYEQY
TRBV7-3	TRBJ1-1	NA	ASSLRAGNTEAF
TRBV30	TRBJ2-7	NA	AWSTGTGGEQY
TRBV18	TRBJ2-3	NA	ASSGSAPDTQY
TRBV5-1	TRBJ1-4	NA	ASSGQGENEKLF
TRBV2	TRBJ1-1	NA	ASSALGTEAF
TRBV27	TRBJ1-1	NA	ASSRRGIGDTEAF
TRBV7-9	TRBJ1-2	few	ASSSDRTNYGYT